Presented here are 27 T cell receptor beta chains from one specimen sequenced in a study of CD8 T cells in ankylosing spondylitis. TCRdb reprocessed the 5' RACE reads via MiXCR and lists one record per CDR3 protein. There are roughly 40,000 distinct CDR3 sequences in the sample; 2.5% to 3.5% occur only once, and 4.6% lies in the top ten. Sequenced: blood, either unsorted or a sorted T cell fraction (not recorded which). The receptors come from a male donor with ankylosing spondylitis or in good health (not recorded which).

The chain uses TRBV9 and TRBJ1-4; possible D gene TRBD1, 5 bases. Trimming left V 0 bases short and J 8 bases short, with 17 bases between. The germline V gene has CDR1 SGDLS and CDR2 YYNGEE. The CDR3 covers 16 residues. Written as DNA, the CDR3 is TGTGCCAGCAGCGTAGGGCCAGGACACCAGGAGGAAAAACTGTTTTTT. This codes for CASSVGPGHQEEKLFF. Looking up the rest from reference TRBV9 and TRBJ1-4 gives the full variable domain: DSGVTQTPKHLITATGQRVTLRCSPRSGDLSVYWYQQSLDQGLQFLIQYYNGEERAKGNILERFSAQQFPDLHSELNLSSLELGDSALYFCASSVGPGHQEEKLFFGSGTQLSVL.

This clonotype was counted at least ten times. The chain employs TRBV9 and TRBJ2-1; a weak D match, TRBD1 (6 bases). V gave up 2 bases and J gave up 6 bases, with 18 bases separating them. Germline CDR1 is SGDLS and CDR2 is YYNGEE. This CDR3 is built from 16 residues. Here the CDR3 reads CASSVATGKVANEQFF. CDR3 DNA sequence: TGTGCCAGCAGCGTGGCAACAGGGAAGGTTGCCAATGAGCAGTTCTTC.

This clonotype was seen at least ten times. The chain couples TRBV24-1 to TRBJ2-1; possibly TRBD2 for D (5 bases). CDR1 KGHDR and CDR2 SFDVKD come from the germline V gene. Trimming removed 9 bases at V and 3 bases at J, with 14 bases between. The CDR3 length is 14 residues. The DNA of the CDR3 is TGTGCCACCCTCGGGGAGCGTAGCTACAATGAGCAGTTCTTC. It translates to CATLGERSYNEQFF.

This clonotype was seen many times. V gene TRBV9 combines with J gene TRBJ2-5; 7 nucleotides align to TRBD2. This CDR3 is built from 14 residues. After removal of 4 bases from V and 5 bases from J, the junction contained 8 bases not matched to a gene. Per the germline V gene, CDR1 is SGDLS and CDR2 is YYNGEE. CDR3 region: CASSSGTIEETQYF. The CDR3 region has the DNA TGTGCCAGCAGCTCCGGGACTATAGAGGAGACCCAGTACTTC.

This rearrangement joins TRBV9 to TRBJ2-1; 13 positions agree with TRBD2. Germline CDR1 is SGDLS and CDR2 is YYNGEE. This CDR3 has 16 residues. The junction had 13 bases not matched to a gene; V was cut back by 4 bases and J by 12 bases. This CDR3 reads CASSPTGTSGEGGQFF. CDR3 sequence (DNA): TGTGCCAGCAGCCCGACCGGGACTAGCGGGGAGGGGGGGCAGTTCTTC.

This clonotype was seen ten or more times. The CDR3 DNA follows: TGTGCCAGCAGCGTAGATCCGCGCTCTGGGGCCAACGTCCTGACTTTC. Translating gives CASSVDPRSGANVLTF. The gene calls are TRBV9 and TRBJ2-6; D is undetermined. This CDR3 has 16 residues. Trimming took 0 bases from V and 0 from J, leaving 7 bases between them. Germline V CDR1 and CDR2: SGDLS, YYNGEE.

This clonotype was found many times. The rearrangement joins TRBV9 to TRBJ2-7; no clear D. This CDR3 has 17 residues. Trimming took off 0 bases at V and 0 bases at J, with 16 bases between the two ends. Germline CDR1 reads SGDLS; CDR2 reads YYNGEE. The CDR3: CASSVGTMPAGSYEQYF. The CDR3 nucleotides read TGTGCCAGCAGCGTAGGCACCATGCCGGCCGGCTCCTACGAGCAGTACTTC.

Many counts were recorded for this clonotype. Here the CDR3 DNA reads TGTGCCAGCAGCCCTGGGCCCTGGCCGGATGAGCAGTTCTTC. Translated, it gives CASSPGPWPDEQFF. The genes are TRBV9 and TRBJ2-1; no definite D call. The V gene lost 4 bases and the J gene lost 8 bases, with 16 bases spanning the gap. Germline V gives CDR1 SGDLS, CDR2 YYNGEE. The CDR3 runs 14 residues. The variable domain in full, completed from reference TRBV9 and TRBJ2-1, reads DSGVTQTPKHLITATGQRVTLRCSPRSGDLSVYWYQQSLDQGLQFLIQYYNGEERAKGNILERFSAQQFPDLHSELNLSSLELGDSALYFCASSPGPWPDEQFFGPGTRLTVL.

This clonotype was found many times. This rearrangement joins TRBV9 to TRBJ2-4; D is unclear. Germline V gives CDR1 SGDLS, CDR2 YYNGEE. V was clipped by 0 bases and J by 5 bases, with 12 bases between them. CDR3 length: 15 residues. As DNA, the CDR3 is TGTGCCAGCAGCGTAGGAGGCAGGATCCAAAACATTCAGTACTTC. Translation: CASSVGGRIQNIQYF. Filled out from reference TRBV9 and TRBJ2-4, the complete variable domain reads DSGVTQTPKHLITATGQRVTLRCSPRSGDLSVYWYQQSLDQGLQFLIQYYNGEERAKGNILERFSAQQFPDLHSELNLSSLELGDSALYFCASSVGGRIQNIQYFGAGTRLSVL.

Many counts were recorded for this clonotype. CDR3 DNA sequence: TGTGCCAGCAGCCCTGGGGGCGGGAGTCTATACAATGAGCAGTTCTTC. Amino acids: CASSPGGGSLYNEQFF. The chain uses TRBV9 and TRBJ2-1; perhaps TRBD2 as D (7 bases). The CDR3 covers 16 residues. V was clipped by 4 bases and J by 4 bases, with 18 bases between them. Looked up from germline, CDR1 is SGDLS and CDR2 is YYNGEE.

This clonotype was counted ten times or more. The CDR3 is CASSLGGPETQYF. The CDR3 DNA follows: TGTGCCAGCAGCCTAGGGGGGCCGGAGACCCAGTACTTC. The gene calls are TRBV9 and TRBJ2-5; D is possibly TRBD1 or TRBD2 (6 bases each). V lost 4 bases and J 5 bases, leaving 12 bases between the germline ends. CDR3 length: 13 amino acids. CDR1 is SGDLS, CDR2 YYNGEE, per germline.

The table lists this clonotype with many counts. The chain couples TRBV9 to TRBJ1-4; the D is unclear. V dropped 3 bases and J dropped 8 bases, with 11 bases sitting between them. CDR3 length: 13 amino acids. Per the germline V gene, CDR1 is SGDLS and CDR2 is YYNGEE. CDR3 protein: CASSETPREKLFF. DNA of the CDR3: TGTGCCAGCAGCGAGACCCCCCGGGAAAAACTGTTTTTT.

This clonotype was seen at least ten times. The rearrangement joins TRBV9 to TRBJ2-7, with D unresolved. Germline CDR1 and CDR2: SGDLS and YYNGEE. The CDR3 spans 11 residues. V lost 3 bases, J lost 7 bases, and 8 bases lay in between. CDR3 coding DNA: TGTGCCAGCAGCGGACACGGGGAGCAGTACTTC. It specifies CASSGHGEQYF.

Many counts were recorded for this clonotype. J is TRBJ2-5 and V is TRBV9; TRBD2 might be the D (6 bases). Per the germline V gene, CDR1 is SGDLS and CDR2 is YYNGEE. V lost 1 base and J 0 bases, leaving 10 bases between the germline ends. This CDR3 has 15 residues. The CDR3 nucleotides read TGTGCCAGCAGCGTAACTAGCAACTACCAAGAGACCCAGTACTTC. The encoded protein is CASSVTSNYQETQYF.

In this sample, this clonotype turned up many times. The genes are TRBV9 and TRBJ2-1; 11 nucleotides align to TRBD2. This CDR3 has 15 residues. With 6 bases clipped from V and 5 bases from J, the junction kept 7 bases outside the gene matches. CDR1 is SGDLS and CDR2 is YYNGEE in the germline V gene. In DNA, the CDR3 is TGTGCCAGCACTTTAGCGGGAGGGCATAACAATGAGCAGTTCTTC. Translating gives CASTLAGGHNNEQFF. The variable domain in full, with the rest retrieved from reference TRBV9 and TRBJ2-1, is DSGVTQTPKHLITATGQRVTLRCSPRSGDLSVYWYQQSLDQGLQFLIQYYNGEERAKGNILERFSAQQFPDLHSELNLSSLELGDSALYFCASTLAGGHNNEQFFGPGTRLTVL.

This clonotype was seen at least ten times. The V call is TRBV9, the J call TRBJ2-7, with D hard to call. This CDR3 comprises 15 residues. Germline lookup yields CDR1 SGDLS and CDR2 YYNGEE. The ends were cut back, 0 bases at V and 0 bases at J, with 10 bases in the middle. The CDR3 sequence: CASSVEDRSSYEQYF. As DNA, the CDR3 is TGTGCCAGCAGCGTAGAGGACCGGAGCTCCTACGAGCAGTACTTC.

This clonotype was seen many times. CDR3 in amino acids: CASSVERQDPLAYGYTF. CDR3 sequence (DNA): TGTGCCAGCAGCGTAGAGAGACAGGACCCACTTGCCTATGGCTACACCTTC. The J gene is TRBJ1-2, the V gene TRBV9; D may be TRBD1 (6 bases). The CDR3 totals 17 residues. The germline V gene has CDR1 SGDLS and CDR2 YYNGEE. The germline V and J ends were trimmed by 0 bases and 4 bases, with 19 bases remaining between them.

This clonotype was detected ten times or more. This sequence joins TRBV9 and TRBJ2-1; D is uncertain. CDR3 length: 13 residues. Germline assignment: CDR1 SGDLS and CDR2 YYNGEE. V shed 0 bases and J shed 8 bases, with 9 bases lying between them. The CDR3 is CASSVGSEYEQFF. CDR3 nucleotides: TGTGCCAGCAGCGTAGGGAGTGAGTATGAGCAGTTCTTC.

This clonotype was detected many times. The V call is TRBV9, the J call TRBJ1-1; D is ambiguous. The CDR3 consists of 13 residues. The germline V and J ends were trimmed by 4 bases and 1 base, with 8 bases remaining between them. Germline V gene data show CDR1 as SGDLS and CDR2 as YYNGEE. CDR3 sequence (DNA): TGTGCCAGCAGCCCGAGAACGAACACTGAAGCTTTCTTT. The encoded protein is CASSPRTNTEAFF.

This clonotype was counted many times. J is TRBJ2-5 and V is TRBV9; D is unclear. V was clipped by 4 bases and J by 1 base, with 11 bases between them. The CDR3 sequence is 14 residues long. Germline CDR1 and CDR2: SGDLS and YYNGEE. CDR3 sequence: CASSLPGSQETQYF. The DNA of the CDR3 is TGTGCCAGCAGCCTCCCCGGTTCCCAAGAGACCCAGTACTTC.

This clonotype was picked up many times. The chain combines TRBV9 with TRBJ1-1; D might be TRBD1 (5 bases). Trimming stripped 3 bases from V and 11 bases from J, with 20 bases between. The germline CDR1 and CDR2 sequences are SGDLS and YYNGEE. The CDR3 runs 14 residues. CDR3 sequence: CASSASQGSRNAFF. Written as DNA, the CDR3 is TGTGCCAGCAGCGCCTCCCAGGGTAGTAGGAATGCTTTCTTT.

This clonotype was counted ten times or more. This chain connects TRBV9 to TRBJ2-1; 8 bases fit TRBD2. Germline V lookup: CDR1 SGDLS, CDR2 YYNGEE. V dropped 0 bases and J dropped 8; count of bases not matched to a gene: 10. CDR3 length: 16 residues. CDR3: CASSVVSGSGRDEQFF. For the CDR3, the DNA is TGTGCCAGCAGCGTAGTCAGCGGGAGCGGTCGGGATGAGCAGTTCTTC.

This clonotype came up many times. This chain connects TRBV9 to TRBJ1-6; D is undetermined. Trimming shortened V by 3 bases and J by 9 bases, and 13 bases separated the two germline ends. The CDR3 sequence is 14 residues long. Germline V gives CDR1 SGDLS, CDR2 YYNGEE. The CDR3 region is CASSARDFSSPLHF. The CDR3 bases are TGTGCCAGCAGCGCTAGGGATTTTTCTTCACCCCTCCACTTT.

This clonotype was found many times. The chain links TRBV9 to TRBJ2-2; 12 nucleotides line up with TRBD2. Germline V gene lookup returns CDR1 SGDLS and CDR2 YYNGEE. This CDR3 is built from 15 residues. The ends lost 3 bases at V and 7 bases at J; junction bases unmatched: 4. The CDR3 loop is CASSASGRVNGELFF. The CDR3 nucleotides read TGTGCCAGCAGCGCTAGCGGGAGGGTGAACGGGGAGCTGTTTTTT.

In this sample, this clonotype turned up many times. In DNA, the CDR3 is TGTGCCAGCAGCGTGGGAGTTGGTATCACAGATACGCAGTATTTT. Amino acids: CASSVGVGITDTQYF. The genes are TRBV9 and TRBJ2-3; D may be TRBD2 (5 bases). The CDR3 spans 15 residues. Germline V gene sequence: CDR1 SGDLS, CDR2 YYNGEE. The germline V and J ends were trimmed by 2 bases and 2 bases, with 12 bases remaining between them.

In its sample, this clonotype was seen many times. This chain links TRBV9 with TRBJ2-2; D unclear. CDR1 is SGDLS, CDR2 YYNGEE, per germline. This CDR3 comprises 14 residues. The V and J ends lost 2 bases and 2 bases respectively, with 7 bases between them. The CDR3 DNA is TGTGCCAGCAGCGTTAGTGTTAACACCGGGGAGCTGTTTTTT. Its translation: CASSVSVNTGELFF.

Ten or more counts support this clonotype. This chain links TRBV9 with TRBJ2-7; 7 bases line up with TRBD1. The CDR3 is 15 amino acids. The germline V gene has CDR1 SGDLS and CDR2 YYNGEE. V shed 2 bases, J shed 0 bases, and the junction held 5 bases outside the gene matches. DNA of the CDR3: TGTGCCAGCAGCGTCTCGGGACAGAGCTCCTACGAGCAGTACTTC. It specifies CASSVSGQSSYEQYF.